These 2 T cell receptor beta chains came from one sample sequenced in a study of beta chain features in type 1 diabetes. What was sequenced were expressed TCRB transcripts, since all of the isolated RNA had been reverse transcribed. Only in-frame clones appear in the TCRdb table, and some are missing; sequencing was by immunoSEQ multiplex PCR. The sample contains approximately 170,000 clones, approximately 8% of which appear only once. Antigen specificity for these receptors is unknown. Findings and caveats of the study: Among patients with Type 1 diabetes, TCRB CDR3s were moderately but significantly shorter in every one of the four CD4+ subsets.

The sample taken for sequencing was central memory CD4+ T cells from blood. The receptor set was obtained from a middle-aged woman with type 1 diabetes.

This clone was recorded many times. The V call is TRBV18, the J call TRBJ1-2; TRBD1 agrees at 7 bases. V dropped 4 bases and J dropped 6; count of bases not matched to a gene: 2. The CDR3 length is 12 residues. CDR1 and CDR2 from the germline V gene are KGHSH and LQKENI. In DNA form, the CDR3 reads TGTGCCAGCTCACAAACAGGGGATGGCTACACCTTC. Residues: CASSQTGDGYTF.

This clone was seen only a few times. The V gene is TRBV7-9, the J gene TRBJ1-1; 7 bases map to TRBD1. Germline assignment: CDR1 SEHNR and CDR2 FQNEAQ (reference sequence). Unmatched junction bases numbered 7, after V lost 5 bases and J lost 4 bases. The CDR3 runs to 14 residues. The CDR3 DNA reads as TGTGCCAGCAGCAGCCAGGGGGTTAGCACTGAAGCTTTCTTT. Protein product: CASSSQGVSTEAFF.